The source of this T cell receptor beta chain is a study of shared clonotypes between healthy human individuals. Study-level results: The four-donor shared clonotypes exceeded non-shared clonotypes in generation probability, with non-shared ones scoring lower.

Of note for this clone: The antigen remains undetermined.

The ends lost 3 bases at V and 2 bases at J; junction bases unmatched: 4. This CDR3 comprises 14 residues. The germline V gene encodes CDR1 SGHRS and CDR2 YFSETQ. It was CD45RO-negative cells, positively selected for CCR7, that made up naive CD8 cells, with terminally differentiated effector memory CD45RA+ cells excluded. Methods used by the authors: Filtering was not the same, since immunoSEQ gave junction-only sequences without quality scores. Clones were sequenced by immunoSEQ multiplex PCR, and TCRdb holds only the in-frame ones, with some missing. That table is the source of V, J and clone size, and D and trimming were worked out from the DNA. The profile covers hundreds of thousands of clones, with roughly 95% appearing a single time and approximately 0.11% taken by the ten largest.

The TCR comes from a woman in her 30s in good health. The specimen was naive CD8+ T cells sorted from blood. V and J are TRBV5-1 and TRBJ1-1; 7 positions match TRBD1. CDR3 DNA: TGCGCCAGCAGCTCCTGGGACAGCAACACTGAAGCTTTCTTT. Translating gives CASSSWDSNTEAFF.